The TCR beta chain described here comes from a study of T cell repertoires in cytomegalovirus infection. Study in general: Recently identified HLA-C-restricted CMV epitopes and well-studied HLA-B-restricted CMV epitopes were used by the study. An indication of both CMV infection and matching HLA type came from public TCR beta signatures. Overall study findings and caveats: Summed public TCR beta family frequency identified CMV carriers bearing the relevant HLA. It was HLA-C-restricted CMV-specific TCR beta clonotypes that dominated the response ex vivo.

A single record per CDR3 protein comes from TCRdb applying MiXCR to the reads. This table has around 77,000 distinct CDR3 sequences, 20% to 25% appearing once. The ends lost 2 bases at V and 4 bases at J; junction bases unmatched: 8. Germline loops: CDR1 SGHTA, CDR2 FQGNSA. The CDR3 runs 16 residues. This clonotype was recorded a few times. As yet, its antigen is unknown. This sequence originates from a human donor in good health (CMV status not recorded). Some clones in this sample may be carry-over from other donors' samples. The sequencing here drew on CD8+ T cells from cultured PBMCs, taken from culture after CMV antigen stimulation. V gene TRBV7-2 combines with J gene TRBJ2-3; 8 positions match TRBD2. CDR3 protein: CASSLSVGGAADTQYF. In DNA, the CDR3 is TGTGCCAGCAGCTTATCGGTCGGGGGGGCTGCAGATACGCAGTATTTT.